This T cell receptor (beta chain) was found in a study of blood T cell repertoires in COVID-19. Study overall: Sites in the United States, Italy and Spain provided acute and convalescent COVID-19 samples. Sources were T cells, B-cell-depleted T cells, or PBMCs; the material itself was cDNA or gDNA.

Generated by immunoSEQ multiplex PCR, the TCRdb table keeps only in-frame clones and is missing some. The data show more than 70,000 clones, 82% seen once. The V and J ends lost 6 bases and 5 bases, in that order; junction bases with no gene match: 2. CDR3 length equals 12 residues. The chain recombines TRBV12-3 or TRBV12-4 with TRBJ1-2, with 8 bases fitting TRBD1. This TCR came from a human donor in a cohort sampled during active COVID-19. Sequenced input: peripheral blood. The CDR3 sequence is CASSWTGYGYTF. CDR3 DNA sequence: TGTGCCAGCAGCTGGACAGGGTATGGCTACACCTTC.